This T cell receptor beta chain was documented in a study of neoadjuvant nivolumab and ipilimumab in lung cancer. Study-wide results and limits: Only two of four nivolumab-treated tumors gained richness and clonality by surgery.

Clones were read by immunoSEQ multiplex PCR, and TCRdb kept only the in-frame ones, dropping some. The sample holds 6,200 or so clones, less than 75% seen once. By frequency in the sample, this clone is medium-sized. Its antigen is not known. Germline values: CDR1 SGHAT, CDR2 FQNNGV. With 5 bases removed from V and 9 bases from J, the gap between germline ends came to 20 bases. The CDR3 is made up of 15 amino acids. The sequence came from an adult with non-small cell lung cancer. This material consisted of tumor tissue, taken after neoadjuvant nivolumab, alone or with ipilimumab, at or shortly before surgery. The V call is TRBV11-2, the J call TRBJ1-5; D remains unclear. The chain's CDR3 is CASSRLPIPQGPQHF. In DNA form, the CDR3 reads TGTGCCAGCAGCAGACTACCTATACCCCAAGGGCCCCAGCATTTT. Full variable domain (remainder filled in from reference TRBV11-2 and TRBJ1-5): EAGVAQSPRYKIIEKRQSVAFWCNPISGHATLYWYQQILGQGPKLLIQFQNNGVVDDSQLPKDRFSAERLKGVDSTLKIQPAKLEDSAVYLCASSRLPIPQGPQHFGDGTRLSIL.